The following is a T cell receptor beta chain sequence with its context. Its matching antigen is unknown. Each sample had two DNA replicates, 0.5 ug blood or roughly 1.4 ug tissue. The assay was immunoSEQ multiplex PCR, and TCRdb's table has in-frame clones only and misses some. The sample comprises tens of thousands of clones, 65% to 90% of which are singletons, and about 1.5% rests with the top ten. Trimming pared 0 bases from V and 8 bases from J, leaving 8 bases between. Germline CDR1 is GTSNPN and CDR2 is SVGIG (reference sequence). The CDR3 has 13 residues. The data are from a study of early stage breast cancer tumors. The overall study: Of around 15 invasive breast tumors, about a dozen were hormone receptor-positive, HER2-negative. Study observations and caveats: Compared with adjacent normal breast, tumors showed about 2.3-fold denser, more clonal T cells. Tumor and normal breast were distinguished via blood comparison in about 90% of the 16 patients.

This TCR came from a person aged 45 to 59 with breast cancer. The chain has TRBV30 and TRBJ1-6; D not certain. The material sequenced was blood. CDR3 in DNA: TGTGCCTGGAGTGTACCCCGGGATTCACCCCTCCACTTT. This sequence encodes CAWSVPRDSPLHF. Variable domain in full (rest from reference TRBV30 and TRBJ1-6): SQTIHQWPATLVQPVGSPLSLECTVEGTSNPNLYWYRQAAGRGLQLLFYSVGIGQISSEVPQNLSASRPQDRQFILSSKKLLLSDSGFYLCAWSVPRDSPLHFGNGTRLTVT.